Below are 21 T cell receptor beta chains sequenced from a single sample in a study of blood T cell repertoires in COVID-19. Here immunoSEQ multiplex PCR was the method, and the copy in TCRdb shows in-frame clones only, minus some. The sample lists some 280,000 clones; around 90% were seen once. Source material: peripheral blood. These receptors came from a woman in her 40s who had recovered from COVID-19.

This sequence joins TRBV27 and TRBJ2-1; 16 nucleotides match TRBD2. This CDR3 spans 17 amino acids. J gave up 6 bases and V 9 bases, and 11 bases lay outside the gene matches. The V gene's germline CDR1 is MNHEY and CDR2 SMNVEV (reference sequence). CDR3 in amino acids: CARRTKGLAGGSNEQFF. CDR3 bases: TGTGCCAGACGGACTAAGGGACTAGCGGGAGGGTCCAATGAGCAGTTCTTC.

The chain combines TRBV10-3 with TRBJ1-3; D might be TRBD1 (6 bases). CDR1 ENHRY and CDR2 SYGVKD come from the germline V gene. V was trimmed by 5 bases and J by 0 bases, leaving 17 bases between them. The CDR3 contains 17 residues. The CDR3 nucleotides are TGTGCCATCAGTACTACCGTACAGGGTCGCTCTGGAAACACCATATATTTT. Translating it yields CAISTTVQGRSGNTIYF.

The chain links TRBV28 to TRBJ1-4, with 9 bases lining up with TRBD1. V lost 2 bases, J lost 8 bases, and 9 bases stayed unmatched. The CDR3 runs 16 residues. The germline CDR1 and CDR2 sequences are MDHEN and SYDVKM. CDR3 in amino acids: CASSLRAGQGQEKLFF. CDR3 nucleotide sequence: TGTGCCAGCAGTTTAAGGGCGGGACAGGGTCAGGAAAAACTGTTTTTT.

The rearrangement uses TRBV21-1 and TRBJ1-2; TRBD1, the table's D call, lacks a check against the DNA. TRBV21-1 is labeled a pseudogene. The CDR3 spans 14 residues. This chain's CDR3 is CASSKKGTGTGYTF. The CDR3 coding sequence is TGTGCCAGCAGCAAAAAGGGGACAGGGACTGGCTACACCTTC.

J is TRBJ2-5 and V is TRBV11-2; 8 bases align to TRBD2. Germline V gene sequence: CDR1 SGHAT, CDR2 FQNNGV. The junction had 6 bases not matched to a gene; V was cut back by 5 bases and J by 4 bases. The CDR3 totals 14 residues. The CDR3 loop is CASSLGLAGETQYF. The CDR3 coding sequence is TGTGCCAGCAGCCTCGGACTAGCTGGAGAGACCCAGTACTTC.

The V gene is TRBV10-3, the J gene TRBJ2-1, with D tentatively TRBD1 (6 bases). Deletions cut 5 bases from V and 7 bases from J, with 21 bases between. This CDR3 is built from 16 residues. Germline V gene data show CDR1 as ENHRY and CDR2 as SYGVKD. The CDR3 protein is CAISKNTGREGNEQFF. CDR3 DNA sequence: TGTGCCATCAGTAAGAACACAGGGAGAGAGGGGAATGAGCAGTTCTTC.

This chain links TRBV4-1 with TRBJ1-1; 8 bases are a match to TRBD1. Germline trimming cut 2 bases from V and 4 bases from J; bases unmatched to any gene: 9. Per germline, CDR1 MGHRA and CDR2 YSYEKL. CDR3 length: 16 amino acids. CDR3 sequence (DNA): TGCGCCAGCAGCCAATCTTCAGGGGGCCTGGTCACTGAAGCTTTCTTT. Residues: CASSQSSGGLVTEAFF.

CDR3 coding DNA: TGTGCCAGCAGTTACGGGCAGGGGGTTTCCTACAATGAGCAGTTCTTC. Translating it yields CASSYGQGVSYNEQFF. This chain links TRBV6-5 with TRBJ2-1, with 7 bases that match TRBD1. V shed 2 bases, J shed 1 base, and the junction held 5 bases outside the gene matches. Germline V gene sequence: CDR1 MNHEY, CDR2 SVGAGI. CDR3 length equals 16 residues.

DNA for the CDR3: TGTGCCTGGACCGGGACAGAGGCCCCGGGTTGGACTGAAGCTTTCTTT. This translates into CAWTGTEAPGWTEAFF. The genes are TRBV30 and TRBJ1-1; 7 nucleotides agree with TRBD1. The V and J ends lost 4 bases and 5 bases, in that order; junction bases with no gene match: 16. Germline V lookup: CDR1 GTSNPN, CDR2 SVGIG (reference sequence). This CDR3 spans 16 amino acids.

This clone appeared a few times. The gene calls are TRBV6-5 and TRBJ2-1, with 7 bases matching TRBD2. The V gene end was trimmed by 2 bases and the J gene end by 1 base; junction bases not matched to a gene: 2. Germline lookup yields CDR1 MNHEY and CDR2 SVGAGI. The CDR3 contains 15 residues. Here the CDR3 reads CASSYVSGSYNEQFF. The CDR3 DNA reads as TGTGCCAGCAGTTACGTTAGCGGGTCCTACAATGAGCAGTTCTTC.

The rearrangement joins TRBV7-9 to TRBJ2-5, with a tentative D call TRBD1 (7 bases). Germline CDR1 SEHNR, CDR2 FQNEAQ (reference sequence). Trimming left V 3 bases short and J 4 bases short, with 12 bases between. The CDR3 has 14 amino acids. The CDR3 nucleotides read TGTGCCAGCAGCTTGGAGGGGGCGGGAGAGACCCAGTACTTC. It encodes CASSLEGAGETQYF.

V usage is TRBV3-1 (or the pseudogene TRBV3-2) and J usage is TRBJ2-3, with a weak D call TRBD1 (5 bases). The germline gives CDR1 LGHDT, CDR2 YNNKEL (reference sequence). Between the trimmed V and J ends, which lost 0 bases and 8 bases, there was a span of 18 bases. CDR3 length: 16 residues. The CDR3 DNA is TGTGCCAGCAGCCAAGATTTCACAGGCCGGATTGGTACGCAGTATTTT. It codes for CASSQDFTGRIGTQYF.

This clone has only a few counts. V is TRBV5-1 and J is TRBJ2-5; the match to TRBD1 covers 12 bases. V lost 6 bases, J lost 2 bases, and 17 bases stayed unmatched. CDR3 length equals 19 residues. CDR1 and CDR2 from the germline V gene are SGHRS and YFSETQ. This CDR3 reads CASTTRDRGPSGLQETQYF. The CDR3 nucleotides read TGCGCCAGCACCACCCGGGACAGGGGGCCCAGTGGACTACAAGAGACCCAGTACTTC.

The chain uses TRBV11-2 and TRBJ2-7; possibly TRBD1 for D (6 bases). Germline V lookup: CDR1 SGHAT, CDR2 FQNNGV. The CDR3 is 14 residues long. V lost 2 bases and J 2 bases, leaving 10 bases between the germline ends. CDR3 coding DNA: TGTGCCAGCAGCTTAATGGGGGCGACCTACGAGCAGTACTTC. This codes for CASSLMGATYEQYF.

The chain couples TRBV6-2 or TRBV6-3 to TRBJ2-5; 9 bases are a match to TRBD2. With V trimmed by 6 bases and J by 7 bases, 9 bases remained unmatched. The V gene's germline CDR1 is MNHEY and CDR2 SVGEGT. This CDR3 has 14 amino acids. This CDR3 is CASSQLAGPGTQYF. The CDR3 DNA sequence: TGTGCCAGCAGCCAACTAGCGGGCCCGGGGACCCAGTACTTC.

V and J are TRBV11-2 and TRBJ1-6; 9 bases are a match to TRBD1. Germline V gene data show CDR1 as SGHAT and CDR2 as FQNNGV. The V gene end was trimmed by 5 bases and the J gene end by 13 bases; junction bases not matched to a gene: 6. The CDR3 covers 13 residues. CDR3 sequence (DNA): TGTGCCAGCAGCATTGGGACAGGGTCGCCCCTCCACTTT. The encoded protein is CASSIGTGSPLHF.

This clone occurred a few times. The rearrangement uses TRBV6-1 and TRBJ2-3; 8 bases fit TRBD2. The V segment lost 2 bases and the J segment 7 bases; nucleotides outside the gene matches: 11. The CDR3 is made up of 16 amino acids. Germline CDR1 MNHNS, CDR2 SASEGT. The CDR3 sequence: CASSELGGLAGYTQYF. CDR3 nucleotides: TGTGCCAGCAGTGAATTGGGGGGTCTAGCGGGCTATACGCAGTATTTT.

The chain joins TRBV28 to TRBJ2-4, with 7 bases aligning to TRBD1. Germline CDR1 MDHEN, CDR2 SYDVKM. Trimming at V came to 5 bases and at J to 3 bases, leaving 7 bases not matched to a gene. CDR3 length equals 15 residues. CDR3 sequence: CASSPRGGGKNIQYF. CDR3 nucleotides: TGTGCCAGCAGTCCCAGAGGGGGCGGCAAAAACATTCAGTACTTC.

This chain connects TRBV6-5 to TRBJ1-5; D unclear. The CDR3 extends over 11 amino acids. Germline CDR1 MNHEY, CDR2 SVGAGI. The V end lost 8 bases, the J end lost 5 bases, and 7 bases lay between the germline ends. The CDR3 loop is CASRGDQPQHF. CDR3 DNA sequence: TGTGCCAGCCGGGGAGATCAGCCCCAGCATTTT.

The chain combines TRBV4-1 with TRBJ2-1; no clear D. With 0 bases removed from V and 2 bases from J, the gap between germline ends came to 11 bases. CDR3 length: 16 amino acids. Germline-derived CDR1 and CDR2 are MGHRA and YSYEKL. CDR3 in amino acids: CASSQDTSETYNEQFF. As DNA, the CDR3 is TGCGCCAGCAGCCAAGATACCAGCGAAACCTACAATGAGCAGTTCTTC.

The chain recombines TRBV7-9 with TRBJ2-1, with D possibly TRBD2 on 6 matching bases. V was trimmed by 2 bases and J by 2 bases, leaving 10 bases between them. This CDR3 is 15 amino acids long. Germline lookup yields CDR1 SEHNR and CDR2 FQNEAQ (reference sequence). The CDR3 protein is CASSLLAGTYNEQFF. The CDR3 DNA follows: TGTGCCAGCAGCTTACTGGCGGGAACCTACAATGAGCAGTTCTTC.